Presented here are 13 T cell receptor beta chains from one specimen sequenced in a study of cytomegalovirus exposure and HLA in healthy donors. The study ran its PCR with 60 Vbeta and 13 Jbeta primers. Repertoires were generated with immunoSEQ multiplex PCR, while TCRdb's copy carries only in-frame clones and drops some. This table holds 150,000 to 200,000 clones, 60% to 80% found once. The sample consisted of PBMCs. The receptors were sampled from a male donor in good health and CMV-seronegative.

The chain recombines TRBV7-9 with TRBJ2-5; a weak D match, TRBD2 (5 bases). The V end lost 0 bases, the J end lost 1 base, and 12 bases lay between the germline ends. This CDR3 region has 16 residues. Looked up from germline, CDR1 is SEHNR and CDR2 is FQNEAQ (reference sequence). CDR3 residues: CASSLAGLATQETQYF. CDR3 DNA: TGTGCCAGCAGCTTAGCGGGCTTAGCGACCCAAGAGACCCAGTACTTC.

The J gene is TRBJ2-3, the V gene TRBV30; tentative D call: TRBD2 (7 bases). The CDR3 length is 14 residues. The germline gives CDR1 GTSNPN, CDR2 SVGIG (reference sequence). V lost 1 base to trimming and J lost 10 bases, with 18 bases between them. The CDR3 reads CAWSEAGRGGAQYF. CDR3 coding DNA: TGTGCCTGGAGTGAAGCGGGACGAGGGGGTGCGCAGTATTTT.

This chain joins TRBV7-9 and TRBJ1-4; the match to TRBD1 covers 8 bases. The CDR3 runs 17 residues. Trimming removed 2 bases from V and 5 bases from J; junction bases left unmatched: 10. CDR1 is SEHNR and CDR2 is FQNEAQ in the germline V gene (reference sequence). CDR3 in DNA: TGTGCCAGCAGCTTACACGGAGCGACAGGGGTAAATGAAAAACTGTTTTTT. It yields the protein CASSLHGATGVNEKLFF.

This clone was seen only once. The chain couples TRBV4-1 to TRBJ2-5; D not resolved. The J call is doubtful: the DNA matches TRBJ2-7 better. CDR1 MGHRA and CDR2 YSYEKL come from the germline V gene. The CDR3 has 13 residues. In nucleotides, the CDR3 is TGCGCCAGCAGCCAACGACAAGCCTACGAGCAGTACTTC. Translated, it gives CASSQRQAYEQYF.

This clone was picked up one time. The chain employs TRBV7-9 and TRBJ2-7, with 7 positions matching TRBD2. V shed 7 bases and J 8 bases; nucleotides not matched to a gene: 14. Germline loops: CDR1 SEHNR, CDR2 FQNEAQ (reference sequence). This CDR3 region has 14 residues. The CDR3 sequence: CASNQAGTIAQQYF. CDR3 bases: TGTGCCAGCAATCAAGCCGGGACTATTGCCCAGCAGTACTTC.

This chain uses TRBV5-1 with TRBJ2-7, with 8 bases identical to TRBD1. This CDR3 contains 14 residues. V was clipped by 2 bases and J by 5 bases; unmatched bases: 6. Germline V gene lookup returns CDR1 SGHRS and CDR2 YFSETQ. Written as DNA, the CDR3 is TGCGCCAGCAGCTTCATGCAGGGGGCCCACGAGCAGTACTTC. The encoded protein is CASSFMQGAHEQYF.

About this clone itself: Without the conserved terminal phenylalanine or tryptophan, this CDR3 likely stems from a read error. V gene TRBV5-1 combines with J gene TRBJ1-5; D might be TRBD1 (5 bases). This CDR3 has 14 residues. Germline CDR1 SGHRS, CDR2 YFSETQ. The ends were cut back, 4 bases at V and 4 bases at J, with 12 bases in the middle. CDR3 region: CASSMGTQNQPQHL. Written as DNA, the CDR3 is TGCGCCAGCAGCATGGGGACTCAAAATCAGCCCCAGCATCTT.

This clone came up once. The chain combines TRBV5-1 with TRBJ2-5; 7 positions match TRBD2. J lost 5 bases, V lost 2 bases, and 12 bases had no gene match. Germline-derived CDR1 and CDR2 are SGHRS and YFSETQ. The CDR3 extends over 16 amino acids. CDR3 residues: CASSLDRDYGRETQYF. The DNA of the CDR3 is TGCGCCAGCAGCTTAGACCGGGACTACGGGAGGGAGACCCAGTACTTC.

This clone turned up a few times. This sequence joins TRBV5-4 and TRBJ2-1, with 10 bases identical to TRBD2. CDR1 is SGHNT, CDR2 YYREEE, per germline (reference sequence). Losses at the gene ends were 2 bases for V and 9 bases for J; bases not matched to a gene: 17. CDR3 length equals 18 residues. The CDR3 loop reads CASSFDAPFASGSIEQFF. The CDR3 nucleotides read TGTGCCAGCAGCTTCGACGCGCCCTTTGCTAGCGGGAGCATTGAGCAGTTCTTC.

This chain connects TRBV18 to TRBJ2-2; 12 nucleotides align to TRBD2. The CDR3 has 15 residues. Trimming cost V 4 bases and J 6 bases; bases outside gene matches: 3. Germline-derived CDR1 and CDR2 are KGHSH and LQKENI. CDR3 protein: CASSLGLAGPGELFF. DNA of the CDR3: TGTGCCAGCTCACTCGGACTAGCGGGACCCGGGGAGCTGTTTTTT.

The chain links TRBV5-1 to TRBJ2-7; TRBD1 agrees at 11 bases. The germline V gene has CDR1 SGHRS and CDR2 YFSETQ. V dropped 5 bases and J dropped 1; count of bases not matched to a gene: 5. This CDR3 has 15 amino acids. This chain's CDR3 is CASSRTGGESYEQYF. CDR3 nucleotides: TGCGCCAGCAGTCGGACAGGGGGCGAATCCTACGAGCAGTACTTC. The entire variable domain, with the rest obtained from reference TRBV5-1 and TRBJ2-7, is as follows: KAGVTQTPRYLIKTRGQQVTLSCSPISGHRSVSWYQQTPGQGLQFLFEYFSETQRNKGNFPGRFSGRQFSNSRSEMNVSTLELGDSALYLCASSRTGGESYEQYFGPGTRLTVT.

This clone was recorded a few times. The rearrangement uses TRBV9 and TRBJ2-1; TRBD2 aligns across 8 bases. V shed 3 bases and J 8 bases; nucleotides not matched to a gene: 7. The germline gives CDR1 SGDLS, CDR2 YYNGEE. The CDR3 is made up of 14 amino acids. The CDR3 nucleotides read TGTGCCAGCAGCGCGGGAGGGACTTACCATGAGCAGTTCTTC. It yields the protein CASSAGGTYHEQFF.

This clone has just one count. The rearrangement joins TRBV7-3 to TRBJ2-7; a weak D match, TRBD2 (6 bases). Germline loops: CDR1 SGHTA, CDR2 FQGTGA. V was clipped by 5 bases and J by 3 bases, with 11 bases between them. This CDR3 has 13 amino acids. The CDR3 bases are TGTGCCAGCAGCGCGGGACTGAACTACGAGCAGTACTTC. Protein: CASSAGLNYEQYF.